This T cell receptor (beta chain) emerged from a study of naive and memory T cell subsets. The beta constant-region primer was an equimolar mix of two oligonucleotides covering TRBC1 and TRBC2. Ligated cDNA was amplified by four rounds of PCR with nested alpha and beta constant-region primers and SP2. TCRdb analysed the UMI-ligation and nested PCR reads with MiXCR anew, one entry per CDR3 protein. This table has 130,000 or so distinct CDR3 sequences, approximately 37% appearing once. The CDR3 sequence is 13 residues long. V trimming: 8 bases; J trimming: 2 bases; junction bases outside the gene matches: 6. Germline V gene data show CDR1 as MDHEN and CDR2 as SYDVKM.

The receptor was derived from a human donor in good health. Source material: central memory CD4+ T cells from blood. The chain recombines TRBV28 with TRBJ2-7, with TRBD2 identical over 7 bases. CDR3 in amino acids: CASWGGSTYEQYF. The CDR3, as DNA: TGTGCCAGCTGGGGGGGAAGTACCTACGAGCAGTACTTC.